This is a list of T cell receptor beta chains from one sample in a study of blood T cell repertoires in COVID-19. Generated by immunoSEQ multiplex PCR, the TCRdb table keeps only in-frame clones and is missing some. The sample has fewer than 200,000 clones, about 86% seen once. The sample consisted of peripheral blood. These receptors were taken from a man aged 65-85 years with active or convalescent COVID-19. CDR3s include the opening cysteine and the closing phenylalanine or tryptophan. D genes are given only for firm matches. Part of the rows lack a size; the others show once, few, many or a class for expanded clones.

CDR3 length	V gene	D gene	clone size	J gene	CDR3 protein	CDR3 DNA
15	TRBV28	TRBD1	.	TRBJ2-1	CASSGGTGAGNEQFF	TGTGCCAGCAGTGGCGGGACAGGGGCTGGGAATGAGCAGTTCTTC
15	TRBV27	.	.	TRBJ1-5	CASSLSRGTWQPQHF	TGTGCCAGCAGTTTATCGCGGGGGACTTGGCAGCCCCAGCATTTT
13	TRBV5-1	TRBD1	many	TRBJ1-5	CASSFGQGQPQHF	TGCGCCAGCAGCTTCGGACAGGGACAGCCCCAGCATTTT
15	TRBV18	.	once	TRBJ1-2	CASSPDVSSLSGYTF	TGTGCCAGCTCCCCCGACGTTAGCAGCCTGAGTGGCTACACCTTC
12	TRBV28	.	.	TRBJ1-2	CASSPGNYGYTF	TGTGCCAGCAGTCCGGGGAACTATGGCTACACCTTC
16	TRBV7-9	TRBD1	.	TRBJ2-3	CASSVGDRGRSDTQYF	TGTGCCAGCAGCGTAGGGGACAGGGGTCGTTCAGATACGCAGTATTTT
15	TRBV4-1	TRBD1	.	TRBJ1-2	CASTQGGAANYGYTF	TGCGCCAGCACCCAGGGGGGAGCAGCTAACTATGGCTACACCTTC
16	TRBV7-9	.	few	TRBJ2-3	CASSFVLAGDGDTQYF	TGTGCCAGCAGCTTTGTCTTAGCAGGGGATGGAGATACGCAGTATTTT
16	TRBV5-1	TRBD2	.	TRBJ2-1	CASSLGLASSYNEQFF	TGCGCCAGCAGCTTGGGACTAGCGAGCTCCTACAATGAGCAGTTCTTC
15	TRBV6-5	.	.	TRBJ1-2	CASSYDPGTGWGYTF	TGTGCCAGCAGTTACGATCCTGGAACAGGGTGGGGCTACACCTTC
15	TRBV6-1	TRBD1	.	TRBJ1-4	CASSENQGGRGQLFF	TGTGCCAGCAGTGAGAATCAGGGAGGTAGGGGGCAGCTGTTTTTT
13	TRBV9	TRBD1	.	TRBJ2-1	CASSERTGTEQFF	TGTGCCAGCAGCGAAAGGACAGGGACTGAGCAGTTCTTC
13	TRBV18	.	.	TRBJ2-7	CASSPRGTYEQYF	TGTGCCAGCTCACCGAGAGGGACCTACGAGCAGTACTTC
15	TRBV5-1	.	.	TRBJ2-1	CASSLGQVSYNEQFF	TGCGCCAGCAGCTTGGGTCAGGTCTCCTACAATGAGCAGTTCTTC
15	TRBV6-5	TRBD2	.	TRBJ2-1	CASSYGLADYNEQFF	TGTGCCAGCAGTTACGGACTAGCAGATTACAATGAGCAGTTCTTC
14	TRBV9	TRBD1	few	TRBJ1-2	CASSVWDRADGYTF	TGTGCCAGCAGCGTATGGGACAGGGCGGATGGCTACACCTTC
14	TRBV24-1	TRBD2	.	TRBJ2-1	CATSVSGAVREQFF	TGTGCCACCAGTGTAAGCGGGGCGGTCCGCGAGCAGTTCTTC
15	TRBV19	TRBD1	.	TRBJ2-7	CASSTAGTGRYEQYF	TGTGCCAGTAGTACAGCCGGGACAGGGCGCTACGAGCAGTACTTC
14	TRBV2	.	.	TRBJ2-1	CASSWPEGGSEQFF	TGTGCCAGCAGTTGGCCTGAGGGTGGGTCGGAGCAGTTCTTC
12	TRBV27	.	.	TRBJ1-5	CASGGVNQPQHF	TGTGCCAGCGGAGGGGTCAATCAGCCCCAGCATTTT
13	TRBV3-1/TRBV3-2	TRBD1	.	TRBJ2-4	CASSHLDRAIQYF	TGTGCCAGCAGCCACCTGGACAGGGCCATTCAGTACTTC
15	TRBV6-5	.	.	TRBJ1-1	CASSYSYAGNTEAFF	TGTGCCAGCAGTTACTCATATGCGGGGAACACTGAAGCTTTCTTT
16	TRBV14	.	.	TRBJ1-3	CASRPDGGYSGNTIYF	TGTGCCAGCAGACCAGACGGAGGCTACTCTGGAAACACCATATATTTT
13	TRBV7-9	.	few	TRBJ1-2	CASRVAGSAGYTF	TGTGCCAGCAGGGTGGCAGGGTCTGCTGGCTACACCTTC
14	TRBV6-6	TRBD2	.	TRBJ2-7	CASSYFGRADEQYF	TGTGCCAGCAGTTACTTCGGGAGGGCGGATGAGCAGTACTTC
11	TRBV5-1	.	.	TRBJ1-1	CASSVTGEAFF	TGCGCCAGCAGCGTCACAGGTGAAGCTTTCTTT
15	TRBV28	TRBD1	.	TRBJ2-1	CASSPAGQGRGEQFF	TGTGCCAGCAGTCCAGCGGGACAGGGTCGTGGTGAGCAGTTCTTC
17	TRBV7-2	TRBD2	.	TRBJ2-1	CASSTRLAAPGYNEQFF	TGTGCCAGCAGCACGAGACTAGCGGCGCCGGGGTACAATGAGCAGTTCTTC
16	TRBV7-2	TRBD2	.	TRBJ2-3	CASSSGLAGGLDTQYF	TGTGCCAGCAGCTCGGGACTAGCGGGAGGGTTAGATACGCAGTATTTT
14	TRBV18	TRBD1	.	TRBJ2-5	CASSLGQGLETQYF	TGTGCCAGCTCACTCGGACAGGGCCTGGAGACCCAGTACTTC
14	TRBV5-1	.	.	TRBJ2-7	CASSLTTGSYEQYF	TGCGCCAGCAGCCTCACGACAGGCTCCTACGAGCAGTACTTC
13	TRBV12-3/TRBV12-4	.	.	TRBJ1-5	CASSLRVRQPQHF	TGTGCCAGCAGTTTACGGGTCCGTCAGCCCCAGCATTTT
16	TRBV7-2	.	once	TRBJ2-5	CASSYGTHRNQETQYF	TGTGCCAGCAGCTACGGGACTCATCGAAACCAAGAGACCCAGTACTTC
12	TRBV2	.	.	TRBJ2-5	CASSIQGETQYF	TGTGCCAGCAGTATACAGGGAGAGACCCAGTACTTC
15	TRBV5-1	.	.	TRBJ1-6	CASQRSPGNDSPLHF	TGCGCCAGTCAACGGAGTCCGGGAAACGATTCACCCCTCCACTTT
17	TRBV5-1	TRBD2	.	TRBJ2-6	CASSRGDHYSGANVLTF	TGCGCCAGCAGTCGGGGGGACCACTACTCTGGGGCCAACGTCCTGACTTTC
15	TRBV5-1	TRBD1	once	TRBJ2-1	CASSITGGTYNEQFF	TGCGCCAGCAGCATCACAGGGGGAACCTACAATGAGCAGTTCTTC
12	TRBV3-1/TRBV3-2	TRBD1	.	TRBJ2-7	CASSQDRREQYF	TGTGCCAGCAGCCAGGACAGGCGCGAGCAGTACTTC
14	TRBV2	.	few	TRBJ1-2	CASSDGRGWRGYTF	TGTGCCAGCAGTGACGGAAGGGGGTGGAGGGGCTACACCTTC
17	TRBV5-1	.	.	TRBJ1-1	CASTPGWPGPLNTEAFF	TGCGCCAGCACCCCCGGATGGCCAGGTCCTCTGAACACTGAAGCTTTCTTT
16	TRBV9	TRBD2	.	TRBJ2-7	CASSVAISGGAGEQYF	TGTGCCAGCAGCGTAGCTATCAGCGGGGGGGCTGGAGAGCAGTACTTC
13	TRBV9	.	.	TRBJ1-1	CASGPRQFPEAFF	TGTGCCAGCGGACCCCGACAGTTCCCTGAAGCTTTCTTT
16	TRBV18	TRBD1	.	TRBJ2-4	CASSPSAGQGAGIQYF	TGTGCCAGCTCACCAAGTGCGGGACAGGGGGCAGGCATTCAGTACTTC
14	TRBV18	TRBD1	.	TRBJ1-1	CASRGGQGTRGAFF	TGTGCCAGTCGAGGGGGACAGGGGACCAGAGGGGCTTTCTTT
12	TRBV30	.	.	TRBJ1-2	CAWSTKGGGYTF	TGTGCCTGGAGTACCAAGGGAGGCGGCTACACCTTC
15	TRBV14	TRBD2	.	TRBJ2-7	CASSQALAGLYEQYF	TGTGCCAGCAGCCAAGCTCTAGCGGGGCTTTACGAGCAGTACTTC
13	TRBV7-2	.	.	TRBJ2-2	CASSLYGDGELFF	TGTGCCAGCAGCTTATACGGGGACGGGGAGCTGTTTTTT
15	TRBV28	TRBD2	.	TRBJ2-1	CASVWASGDYNEQFF	TGTGCCAGCGTCTGGGCTAGCGGAGATTACAATGAGCAGTTCTTC
13	TRBV27	TRBD1	.	TRBJ1-5	CASSLYRGQPQHF	TGTGCCAGCAGTTTGTACAGGGGTCAGCCCCAGCATTTT
16	TRBV24-1	TRBD2	.	TRBJ2-3	CATSDSRLASTDTQYF	TGTGCCACCAGTGATTCCAGACTAGCCAGCACAGATACGCAGTATTTT
17	TRBV10-2	.	.	TRBJ1-1	CASSEYVRDLMNTEAFF	TGCGCCAGCAGTGAGTACGTCAGGGACTTGATGAACACTGAAGCTTTCTTT
11	TRBV18	.	.	TRBJ2-1	CASSPLDEQFF	TGTGCCAGCTCACCCTTAGATGAGCAGTTCTTC
13	TRBV19	.	.	TRBJ1-2	CASSIQGNYGYTF	TGTGCCAGTAGTATCCAGGGCAACTATGGCTACACCTTC
15	TRBV5-1	TRBD1	.	TRBJ2-2	CASSPTGANTGELFF	TGCGCCAGCAGCCCCACAGGGGCGAACACCGGGGAGCTGTTTTTT
15	TRBV25-1	.	.	TRBJ2-5	CASSPLGGRQETQYF	TGTGCCAGCAGCCCTCTAGGGGGTAGGCAAGAGACCCAGTACTTC
17	TRBV7-3	TRBD1	.	TRBJ1-6	CASSLRAPGQGNSPLHF	TGTGCCAGCAGCTTAAGGGCCCCGGGACAGGGTAATTCACCCCTCCACTTT
13	TRBV18	.	.	TRBJ2-5	CASSPRQEETQYF	TGTGCCAGCTCACCACGGCAAGAAGAGACCCAGTACTTC